The sequence of this TCR beta chain was determined in a study of blood T cell repertoires in COVID-19. About the research overall: Researchers got acute and convalescent COVID-19 samples from the United States, Italy and Spain. The analysed material was cDNA or gDNA that came from T cells, B-cell-depleted T cells, or PBMCs.

As handled by the study authors: The authors estimated nucleated cell counts from reference gene primer amplification. TCRdb's copy holds only in-frame clones and misses some; the assay was immunoSEQ multiplex PCR. V and J calls and clone size are copied from that table; D and trimming were computed from the DNA. The repertoire includes a few hundred thousand clones, around 87% of them detected once, and 1% sits in the top ten. CDR1 and CDR2 from the germline V gene are SGHRS and YFSETQ. The CDR3 covers 15 residues. With V trimmed by 4 bases and J by 6 bases, 7 bases remained unmatched. Sequences were obtained from peripheral blood. The V and J genes are TRBV5-1 and TRBJ1-6; TRBD1 matches 7 bases. The origin of this receptor is a man aged 45-60 years with active or convalescent COVID-19. CDR3 sequence (DNA): TGCGCCAGCAGCCCCTGGGGGACAGCTAATTCACCCCTCCACTTT. Its translation: CASSPWGTANSPLHF.